Following are 17 T cell receptor beta chains from one sample sequenced in a study of blood T cells in healthy people across ages. Primed by a sample-barcoded 5' primer and a J-beta primer mix, a second PCR proceeded for about 6 to 12 cycles. TCRdb reprocessed the 5' RACE reads via MiXCR and lists one record per CDR3 protein. The profile shows over a million distinct CDR3 sequences, 59% of them singletons. Input material: blood. The receptors here all came from a man in his late teens or twenties in good health.

The chain uses TRBV10-3 and TRBJ1-1, with D tentatively TRBD1 (5 bases). There are 15 residues in the CDR3. Trimming left V 3 bases short and J 0 bases short, with 11 bases between. The germline V gene encodes CDR1 ENHRY and CDR2 SYGVKD. CDR3 in amino acids: CAISEPGIMNTEAFF. CDR3 DNA sequence: TGTGCCATCAGTGAACCAGGGATCATGAACACTGAAGCTTTCTTT.

The chain links TRBV7-9 to TRBJ1-2, with D unresolved. The V end lost 0 bases, the J end lost 8 bases, and 22 bases lay between the germline ends. Germline V lookup: CDR1 SEHNR, CDR2 FQNEAQ (reference sequence). This CDR3 is 17 amino acids long. CDR3 residues: CASSLANARHPSEGYTF. In nucleotides, the CDR3 is TGTGCCAGCAGCTTAGCTAATGCACGCCACCCATCGGAGGGCTACACCTTC.

CDR3 in DNA: TGTACCAGCAGCTCCGGGACTAGCGGGAGTTTCTCCTACGAGCAGTACTTC. Residues: CTSSSGTSGSFSYEQYF. This chain uses TRBV7-2 with TRBJ2-7; 14 positions match TRBD2. This CDR3 is 17 amino acids long. Trimming cost V 4 bases and J 0 bases; bases outside gene matches: 5. Germline CDR1 is SGHTA and CDR2 is FQGNSA.

The CDR3 region is CASSSQTSGRSDPSVYNEQYF. As DNA, the CDR3 is TGTGCCAGCAGTTCCCAAACTAGCGGGAGGTCGGACCCTTCAGTATACAATGAGCAGTACTTC. The chain couples TRBV28 to TRBJ2-5; 12 bases line up with TRBD2. Germline values: CDR1 MDHEN, CDR2 SYDVKM. The CDR3 has 21 amino acids. J was trimmed by 11 bases and V by 4 bases; bases with no gene match: 29. Full variable domain (rest looked up from reference TRBV28 and TRBJ2-5): DVKVTQSSRYLVKRTGEKVFLECVQDMDHENMFWYRQDPGLGLRLIYFSYDVKMKEKGDIPEGYSVSREKKERFSLILESASTNQTSMYLCASSSQTSGRSDPSVYNEQYFGPGTRLLVL.

The chain carries TRBV12-3 or TRBV12-4 and TRBJ2-1, with D tentatively TRBD1 (7 bases). Between the trimmed V and J ends, which lost 5 bases and 4 bases, there was a span of 15 bases. This CDR3 has 15 residues. The CDR3: CASSASGGNYNEQFF. CDR3 bases: TGTGCCAGCAGTGCTTCAGGGGGGAATTACAATGAGCAGTTCTTC.

CDR3 in amino acids: CATSRDRGGADGEQYF. DNA for the CDR3: TGTGCCACCAGCAGAGACAGGGGGGGAGCAGACGGGGAGCAGTACTTC. This chain links TRBV15 with TRBJ2-7; either TRBD1 or TRBD2 may fit D (7 bases each). Trimming left V 0 bases short and J 7 bases short, with 19 bases between. The CDR3 runs 16 residues. Germline loops: CDR1 LNHNV, CDR2 YYDKDF (reference sequence). Using reference TRBV15 and TRBJ2-7 for the parts outside the CDR3, the full variable domain is DAMVIQNPRYQVTQFGKPVTLSCSQTLNHNVMYWYQQKSSQAPKLLFHYYDKDFNNEADTPDNFQSRRPNTSFCFLDIRSPGLGDTAMYLCATSRDRGGADGEQYFGPGTRLTVT.

This chain connects TRBV20-1 to TRBJ2-2; D is unresolved. This CDR3 is 16 amino acids long. Trimming removed 0 bases from V and 0 bases from J, with 11 bases in between. From germline, CDR1 is DFQATT and CDR2 SNEGSKA (reference sequence). CDR3 in DNA: TGCAGTGCTAGAGATGAATCGGTCGCGAACACCGGGGAGCTGTTTTTT. Protein: CSARDESVANTGELFF.

The V gene is TRBV6-6, the J gene TRBJ2-4; TRBD1 is a possible D gene (5 bases). With the DNA end fitting TRBJ2-7 better, the J assignment may be wrong. CDR1 and CDR2 (germline): MNHNY, SVGAGI (reference sequence). CDR3 length: 15 residues. This chain's CDR3 is CASSYSTQGHDEQYF. CDR3 bases: TGTGCCAGCAGTTACTCGACCCAGGGCCATGACGAGCAGTACTTC.

This chain links TRBV12-3 or TRBV12-4 with TRBJ2-3, with 13 bases identical to TRBD2. J was trimmed by 4 bases and V by 4 bases; bases with no gene match: 5. This CDR3 contains 16 residues. This CDR3 is CASSSTSGGTADTQYF. CDR3 nucleotide sequence: TGTGCCAGCAGTTCGACTAGCGGGGGGACAGCAGATACGCAGTATTTT.

Here the CDR3 reads CASGGRGWQETQFF. In DNA form, the CDR3 reads TGTGCCAGCGGCGGGAGGGGGTGGCAAGAGACCCAGTTCTTC. V is TRBV12-3 or TRBV12-4 and J is TRBJ2-5; 9 positions match TRBD2. The end of the DNA fits TRBJ2-1 better, so the J call may be wrong. The CDR3 runs 14 residues.

In its sample, this clonotype was seen a few times. This chain connects TRBV27 to TRBJ2-7, with 8 bases that match TRBD1. Germline CDR1 and CDR2: MNHEY and SMNVEV (reference sequence). The CDR3 runs 14 residues. V was pared by 8 bases and J by 3 bases, with 9 bases of the junction left unmatched. Written as DNA, the CDR3 is TGTGCCAGCGCTACCGGGACAGGTTTCTACGAGCAGTACTTC. This codes for CASATGTGFYEQYF.

The DNA for the CDR3 is TGTGCCAGCAGTTTAAGATCCGGTGGAGGTGAAAAACTGTTTTTT. Translating it yields CASSLRSGGGEKLFF. This chain links TRBV27 with TRBJ1-4; D is ambiguous. The CDR3 consists of 15 residues. Germline CDR1 is MNHEY and CDR2 is SMNVEV (reference sequence). V was shortened by 2 bases and J by 7 bases, with 14 bases between the two germline ends.

The genes are TRBV20-1 and TRBJ1-6; maybe TRBD1 (6 bases). V lost 6 bases and J 10 bases, leaving 19 bases between the germline ends. CDR1 is DFQATT and CDR2 is SNEGSKA in the germline V gene (reference sequence). The CDR3 has 14 residues. CDR3 in DNA: TGCAGTGCCCGTTACAGGGAGCTCCGGTCACCCCTCCACTTT. Residues: CSARYRELRSPLHF.

The chain combines TRBV6-5 with TRBJ2-7, with D perhaps TRBD1 or TRBD2 (5 bases each). The CDR3 consists of 18 residues. The germline V gene encodes CDR1 MNHEY and CDR2 SVGAGI. The V and J ends lost 0 bases and 3 bases respectively, with 21 bases between them. CDR3 protein: CASSYSAGYELGDYEQYF. CDR3 coding DNA: TGTGCCAGCAGTTACTCGGCCGGCTACGAGCTGGGGGACTACGAGCAGTACTTC.

The chain carries TRBV12-3 or TRBV12-4 and TRBJ2-3, with TRBD2 as a possible D gene (5 bases). Trimming removed 8 bases at V and 8 bases at J, with 11 bases between. The CDR3 extends over 11 amino acids. CDR3 residues: CASELGSTQYF. CDR3 nucleotide sequence: TGTGCCAGCGAACTAGGGAGTACGCAGTATTTT.

This chain's CDR3 is CSVHRTEGNTEAFF. DNA for the CDR3: TGCAGCGTCCACCGGACAGAGGGGAACACTGAAGCTTTCTTT. V usage is TRBV29-1 and J usage is TRBJ1-1; D possibly corresponds to TRBD1 (6 bases). Deletions cut 6 bases from V and 1 base from J, with 15 bases between. CDR1 and CDR2 (germline): SQVTM, ANQGSEA. This CDR3 spans 14 amino acids.

V gene TRBV28 combines with J gene TRBJ2-5; D is possibly TRBD1 or TRBD2 (5 bases each). The ends were cut back, 3 bases at V and 4 bases at J, with 12 bases in the middle. CDR3 size: 14 residues. Germline V lookup: CDR1 MDHEN, CDR2 SYDVKM. Written as DNA, the CDR3 is TGTGCCAGCAGTTTGTCCGGGACCCTAGAGACCCAGTACTTC. This translates into CASSLSGTLETQYF.